The 2 T cell receptor beta chains listed next were all sequenced from one sample in a study of human T cells and chemical hapten exposure. The sample's time point: patch test 2, 6 weeks after DPC sensitization. Described treatment: therapeutic diphenylcyclopropenone sensitization with weekly scalp DPC. Via MiXCR, TCRdb re-called the RACE reads, giving one row per CDR3 protein. The sample includes a few hundred thousand distinct CDR3 sequences, roughly 6% of them seen just once. This specimen was whole blood, taken in connection with sensitization to the hapten diphenylcyclopropenone (DPC). Receptors were obtained from a woman aged 18 to 35 with alopecia areata. Some clones in this sample may be carry-over from other donors' samples.

This clonotype was detected ten times or more. The chain is built from TRBV20-1 and TRBJ1-1; 7 positions agree with TRBD1. Germline trimming cut 3 bases from V and 5 bases from J; bases unmatched to any gene: 6. Germline lookup yields CDR1 DFQATT and CDR2 SNEGSKA (reference sequence). The CDR3 extends over 13 amino acids. CDR3 coding DNA: TGCAGTGCTAGGATGGACAGGTGGACTGAAGCTTTCTTT. As protein: CSARMDRWTEAFF.

This clonotype has more than one count but fewer than ten. The chain uses TRBV24-1 and TRBJ2-2, with 8 bases lining up with TRBD1. There are 16 residues in the CDR3. Germline V CDR1 and CDR2: KGHDR, SFDVKD. The ends lost 2 bases at V and 1 base at J; junction bases unmatched: 2. The CDR3 DNA is TGTGCCACCAGTGATTCCGGACAGGGGAACACCGGGGAGCTGTTTTTT. Amino acid sequence: CATSDSGQGNTGELFF.